One sample yielded the 10 T cell receptor beta chains listed below, sequenced in a study of Ad26.COV2.S vaccination and SARS-CoV-2 variants. Treatment reported: 15 to 20 received Ad26.COV2.S at low or high dose, single or two shots; about 5 received placebo; per-sample allocation not given. Samples analyzed were those drawn on day 63 after the first vaccine or placebo injection. TCRdb keeps only in-frame clones here, not all; method: immunoSEQ multiplex PCR. This table holds around 350,000 clones, around 84% found once. The sample here was peripheral blood, taken in a trial of Ad26.COV2.S vaccine versus placebo. These receptors were taken from a person between 18 and 65 years old who received the Ad26.COV2.S COVID-19 vaccine or a placebo.

The J gene is TRBJ2-1, the V gene TRBV13; 8 bases match TRBD2. The CDR3 spans 15 residues. Germline assignment: CDR1 PRHDT and CDR2 FYEKMQ (reference sequence). V was clipped by 4 bases and J by 8 bases; unmatched bases: 10. CDR3 residues: CASSYPGLVFHEQFF. The CDR3, as DNA: TGTGCCAGCAGCTATCCGGGACTAGTCTTCCATGAGCAGTTCTTC.

In DNA, the CDR3 is TGTGCCAGCAGCGTAGCTAGCTGGGTGGACACTGAAGCTTTCTTT. Translation: CASSVASWVDTEAFF. V gene TRBV9 combines with J gene TRBJ1-1; unclear D gene. This CDR3 spans 15 amino acids. Trimming left V 0 bases short and J 3 bases short, with 12 bases between. Germline V gene sequence: CDR1 SGDLS, CDR2 YYNGEE.

The rearrangement links TRBV14 to TRBJ1-6, with D maybe TRBD1 (5 bases). V lost 3 bases and J 9 bases, leaving 12 bases between the germline ends. Looked up from germline, CDR1 is SGHDN and CDR2 is FVKESK. There are 14 residues in the CDR3. CDR3 residues: CASSQRDAPSPLHF. The CDR3 DNA is TGTGCCAGCAGCCAGCGGGACGCGCCTTCACCCCTCCACTTT.

The CDR3 coding sequence is TGTGCCAGTAGGCCAGGACAGAGCGAGGAGCAGTACTTC. The encoded protein is CASRPGQSEEQYF. The chain uses TRBV19 and TRBJ2-7; possibly TRBD1 for D (6 bases). The V end was cut by 6 bases, the J end by 7 bases, with 16 bases between. CDR3 length equals 13 residues. Germline lookup yields CDR1 LNHDA and CDR2 SQIVND (reference sequence).

The chain joins TRBV19 to TRBJ1-1; the D is unclear. Germline assignment: CDR1 LNHDA and CDR2 SQIVND (reference sequence). This CDR3 spans 14 amino acids. V lost 0 bases and J lost 6, with 11 bases in between. This CDR3 reads CASSIDVGSPEAFF. In nucleotides, the CDR3 is TGTGCCAGTAGTATAGATGTGGGATCGCCTGAAGCTTTCTTT.

V and J are TRBV6-2 or TRBV6-3 and TRBJ2-7, with 11 bases matching TRBD2. Germline values: CDR1 MNHEY, CDR2 SVGEGT. The CDR3 runs to 19 residues. V shed 0 bases, J shed 4 bases, and the junction held 14 bases outside the gene matches. The CDR3 sequence: CASSYSLWRAGTSGYEQYF. The CDR3 DNA sequence: TGTGCCAGCAGTTACTCCCTCTGGAGGGCCGGGACTAGCGGATACGAGCAGTACTTC.

V and J are TRBV30 and TRBJ2-4; 8 bases fit TRBD1. There are 13 residues in the CDR3. Germline V gives CDR1 GTSNPN, CDR2 SVGIG (reference sequence). V trimming: 5 bases; J trimming: 3 bases; junction bases outside the gene matches: 3. The chain's CDR3 is CAWDRGNKNIQYF. DNA of the CDR3: TGTGCCTGGGACAGGGGCAACAAAAACATTCAGTACTTC.

The rearrangement links TRBV10-1 to TRBJ2-3; the D gene is possibly TRBD1 (6 bases). The CDR3 totals 16 residues. Germline V lookup: CDR1 WNHNN, CDR2 SYGVQD (reference sequence). Trimming removed 4 bases from V and 6 bases from J, with 20 bases in between. Written as DNA, the CDR3 is TGCGCCAGCAGTGGGGGGCTAAGCCAGAGCGTGGATACGCAGTATTTT. Its protein is CASSGGLSQSVDTQYF.

This clone was seen a handful of times. This chain joins TRBV3-1 (or the pseudogene TRBV3-2) and TRBJ1-5; D is unclear. The ends were cut back, 4 bases at V and 3 bases at J, with 13 bases in the middle. Germline CDR1 LGHDT, CDR2 YNNKEL (reference sequence). The CDR3 length is 15 residues. CDR3 sequence reads: CASSPTRTPNQPQHF. CDR3 coding DNA: TGTGCCAGCAGCCCCACTAGGACCCCCAATCAGCCCCAGCATTTT.

V gene TRBV3-1 (or the pseudogene TRBV3-2) combines with J gene TRBJ1-5, with D unclear. CDR1 and CDR2 from the germline V gene are LGHDT and YNNKEL (reference sequence). The length of the CDR3 is 16 residues. Trimming shortened V by 4 bases and J by 1 base, and 14 bases separated the two germline ends. The CDR3 bases are TGTGCCAGCAGCCCATGGGATATCGGGAGCAATCAGCCCCAGCATTTT. Its translation: CASSPWDIGSNQPQHF.